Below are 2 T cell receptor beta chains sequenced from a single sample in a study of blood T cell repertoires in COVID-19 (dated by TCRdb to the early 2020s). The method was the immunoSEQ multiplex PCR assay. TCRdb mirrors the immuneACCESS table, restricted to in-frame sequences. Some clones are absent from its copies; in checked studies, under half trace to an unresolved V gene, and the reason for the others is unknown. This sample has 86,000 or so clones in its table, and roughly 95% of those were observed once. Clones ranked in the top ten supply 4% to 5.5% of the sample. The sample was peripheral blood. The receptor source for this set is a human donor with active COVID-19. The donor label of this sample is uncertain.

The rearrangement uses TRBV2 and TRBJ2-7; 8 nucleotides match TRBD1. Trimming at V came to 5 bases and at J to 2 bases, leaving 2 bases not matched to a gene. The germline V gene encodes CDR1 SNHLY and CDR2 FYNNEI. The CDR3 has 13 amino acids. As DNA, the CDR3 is TGTGCCAGCAGTAAACAGGGGGCCTACGAGCAGTACTTC. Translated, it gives CASSKQGAYEQYF.

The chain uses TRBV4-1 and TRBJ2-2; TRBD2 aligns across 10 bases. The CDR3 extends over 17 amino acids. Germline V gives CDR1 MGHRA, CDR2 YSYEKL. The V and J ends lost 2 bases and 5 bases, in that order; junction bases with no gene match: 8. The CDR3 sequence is CASSQRASGSPTGELFF. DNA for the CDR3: TGCGCCAGCAGCCAAAGGGCTAGCGGGAGTCCGACCGGGGAGCTGTTTTTT.